One sample yielded the 31 T cell receptor beta chains listed below, sequenced in a study of cytomegalovirus exposure and HLA in healthy donors. Libraries were prepared by immunoSEQ multiplex PCR; TCRdb keeps only in-frame clonotypes and omits some of them. This table has fewer than 200,000 clones, approximately 96% appearing once. The sequenced sample was PBMCs. Source of these receptors: a woman aged 18-29 years in good health and CMV-seronegative.

This chain connects TRBV30 to TRBJ2-1, with D maybe TRBD2 (6 bases). V lost 4 bases and J 8 bases, leaving 24 bases between the germline ends. From germline, CDR1 is GTSNPN and CDR2 SVGIG (reference sequence). CDR3 length equals 16 residues. DNA for the CDR3: TGTGCCTGGACCTCTAGCGTCGGGCCATTGGTCCATGAGCAGTTCTTC. Translation gives CAWTSSVGPLVHEQFF.

This rearrangement joins TRBV7-2 to TRBJ2-1, with D maybe TRBD2 (5 bases). V lost 1 base, J lost 3 bases, and 7 bases lay in between. CDR3 length: 14 amino acids. In germline, CDR1 is SGHTA, CDR2 FQGNSA. This CDR3 reads CASSLGLNYNEQFF. The CDR3 DNA is TGTGCCAGCAGCTTAGGACTAAACTACAATGAGCAGTTCTTC.

This chain's CDR3 is CAWSYTTGRNEKLFF. The CDR3 DNA reads as TGTGCCTGGAGCTACACGACAGGCCGTAATGAAAAACTGTTTTTT. The genes are TRBV30 and TRBJ1-4, with D perhaps matching TRBD1 (6 bases). The germline V gene has CDR1 GTSNPN and CDR2 SVGIG (reference sequence). The CDR3 extends over 15 amino acids. V lost 3 bases and J lost 4, with 15 bases in between.

This chain uses TRBV5-1 with TRBJ2-2; D uncertain. Trimming shortened V by 4 bases and J by 1 base, and 14 bases separated the two germline ends. The CDR3 loop spans 16 amino acids. Germline values: CDR1 SGHRS, CDR2 YFSETQ. CDR3 bases: TGCGCCAGCAGCACCTCCCCTTCAGGGAACACCGGGGAGCTGTTTTTT. Its protein is CASSTSPSGNTGELFF.

V gene TRBV5-1 combines with J gene TRBJ2-2; 7 bases agree with TRBD1. The ends lost 4 bases at V and 2 bases at J; junction bases unmatched: 11. CDR3 length: 17 residues. Germline V lookup: CDR1 SGHRS, CDR2 YFSETQ. CDR3 sequence: CASSGPPGQLNTGELFF. The CDR3 coding sequence is TGCGCCAGCAGCGGGCCCCCGGGACAGTTAAACACCGGGGAGCTGTTTTTT.

The chain joins TRBV13 to TRBJ1-2; D possibly corresponds to TRBD1 (5 bases). The CDR3 has 15 residues. The germline CDR1 and CDR2 sequences are PRHDT and FYEKMQ (reference sequence). Trimming took 5 bases from V and 5 from J, leaving 18 bases between them. CDR3 nucleotide sequence: TGTGCCAGCAGCGCGGGACCCACTACTGAATATGGCTACACCTTC. This gives the protein CASSAGPTTEYGYTF.

The chain links TRBV2 to TRBJ1-1; TRBD1 matches 9 bases. Germline V gene data show CDR1 as SNHLY and CDR2 as FYNNEI. Losses at the gene ends were 9 bases for V and 3 bases for J; bases not matched to a gene: 14. The CDR3 runs to 16 residues. DNA of the CDR3: TGTGCCAGTTCCGGGACAGGGATTCGGAGGGACACTGAAGCTTTCTTT. Its protein product is CASSGTGIRRDTEAFF.

V is TRBV2 and J is TRBJ2-2; D is possibly TRBD1 (6 bases). CDR1 and CDR2 (germline): SNHLY, FYNNEI. This CDR3 spans 14 amino acids. CDR3 in DNA: TGTGCGATCAGGGGTGGGGGAAACACCGGGGAGCTGTTTTTT. Protein product: CAIRGGGNTGELFF.

This clone appeared once. The rearrangement uses TRBV6-6 and TRBJ1-5; D might be TRBD1 (5 bases). Germline-derived CDR1 and CDR2 are MNHNY and SVGAGI (reference sequence). The CDR3 has 14 amino acids. Trimming removed 7 bases at V and 0 bases at J, with 10 bases between. CDR3 sequence reads: CASMGGDSNQPQHF. CDR3 coding DNA: TGTGCCAGCATGGGGGGAGATAGCAATCAGCCCCAGCATTTT.

V and J are TRBV4-2 and TRBJ2-7, with 10 bases that match TRBD2. V was pared by 1 base and J by 0 bases, with 6 bases of the junction left unmatched. This CDR3 has 17 residues. Germline V gene sequence: CDR1 LGHNA, CDR2 YNFKEQ. The CDR3 DNA reads as TGTGCCAGCAGCCAAGTTCTAGCGGGGGAGAACTCCTACGAGCAGTACTTC. Its protein is CASSQVLAGENSYEQYF.

The chain couples TRBV29-1 to TRBJ1-4, with 9 bases identical to TRBD1. V gave up 4 bases and J gave up 7 bases; unmatched junction bases: 1. This CDR3 spans 12 amino acids. From germline, CDR1 is SQVTM and CDR2 ANQGSEA. CDR3 in amino acids: CSVGTGAEKLFF. For the CDR3, the DNA is TGCAGCGTTGGGACAGGGGCTGAAAAACTGTTTTTT.

In its sample, this clone was seen once. This chain connects TRBV14 to TRBJ2-2, with D tentatively TRBD1 (6 bases). Trimming shortened V by 4 bases and J by 7 bases, and 10 bases separated the two germline ends. Germline values: CDR1 SGHDN, CDR2 FVKESK. The CDR3 consists of 13 residues. The CDR3 reads CASSPQGHGELFF. CDR3 bases: TGTGCCAGCAGCCCACAGGGACACGGGGAGCTGTTTTTT.

The chain links TRBV27 to TRBJ2-5; tentatively, D is TRBD1 (6 bases). The V gene's germline CDR1 is MNHEY and CDR2 SMNVEV (reference sequence). CDR3 length equals 15 residues. The V end lost 3 bases, the J end lost 5 bases, and 16 bases lay between the germline ends. The CDR3 sequence is CASSLTGNPGETQYF. DNA for the CDR3: TGTGCCAGCAGTTTGACAGGAAACCCCGGGGAGACCCAGTACTTC.

This chain links TRBV9 with TRBJ2-1; weak D call: TRBD2 (7 bases). Trimming shortened V by 4 bases and J by 2 bases, and 16 bases separated the two germline ends. Looked up from germline, CDR1 is SGDLS and CDR2 is YYNGEE. The CDR3 has 16 amino acids. The CDR3: CASSPRGGVPYNEQFF. The DNA of the CDR3 is TGTGCCAGCAGCCCCCGAGGGGGGGTCCCCTACAATGAGCAGTTCTTC.

The V gene is TRBV5-1, the J gene TRBJ2-3; no reliable D call. Trimming took 2 bases from V and 0 from J, leaving 13 bases between them. The CDR3 totals 16 residues. Germline loops: CDR1 SGHRS, CDR2 YFSETQ. The DNA for the CDR3 is TGCGCCAGCAGCTTAATATTACTGGAGAGCACAGATACGCAGTATTTT. Translated: CASSLILLESTDTQYF.

The rearrangement uses TRBV5-8 and TRBJ2-6; D possibly corresponds to TRBD1 (5 bases). Between the trimmed V and J ends, which lost 4 bases and 0 bases, there was a span of 14 bases. There are 17 residues in the CDR3. The germline gives CDR1 SGHTS, CDR2 YDEGEE. As DNA, the CDR3 is TGTGCCAGCAGCGCGCGTCATACAGGCTCTGGGGCCAACGTCCTGACTTTC. This encodes CASSARHTGSGANVLTF.

This chain links TRBV4-1 with TRBJ2-7, with 7 bases matching TRBD1. V shed 0 bases, J shed 2 bases, and the junction held 4 bases outside the gene matches. Germline loops: CDR1 MGHRA, CDR2 YSYEKL. The CDR3 is made up of 15 amino acids. CDR3 sequence (DNA): TGCGCCAGCAGCCAAGACGACAGGGAGACCTACGAGCAGTACTTC. Protein product: CASSQDDRETYEQYF.

The chain combines TRBV4-2 with TRBJ2-2, with unresolved D. The CDR3 is made up of 15 amino acids. V lost 2 bases and J lost 3, with 10 bases in between. Germline assignment: CDR1 LGHNA and CDR2 YNFKEQ. This chain's CDR3 is CASSQIPTYTGELFF. In nucleotides, the CDR3 is TGTGCCAGCAGCCAAATCCCTACGTACACCGGGGAGCTGTTTTTT.

The genes are TRBV27 and TRBJ1-4; maybe TRBD1 (5 bases). Trimming took 6 bases from V and 0 from J, leaving 14 bases between them. CDR3 size: 16 residues. Per germline, CDR1 MNHEY and CDR2 SMNVEV (reference sequence). The CDR3: CASRPSQGATNEKLFF. In DNA, the CDR3 is TGTGCCAGCAGACCAAGCCAAGGGGCAACTAATGAAAAACTGTTTTTT.

The chain employs TRBV5-4 and TRBJ1-1, with TRBD1 identical over 9 bases. The germline V gene has CDR1 SGHNT and CDR2 YYREEE (reference sequence). CDR3 size: 14 residues. With 4 bases clipped from V and 5 bases from J, the junction kept 6 bases outside the gene matches. CDR3: CASSHDRGWTEAFF. The CDR3 nucleotides read TGTGCCAGCAGCCATGACAGGGGGTGGACTGAAGCTTTCTTT.

This clone came up once. The genes are TRBV4-3 and TRBJ2-1; 12 positions agree with TRBD2. This CDR3 contains 15 residues. Germline lookup yields CDR1 LGHNA and CDR2 YSLEER. After removal of 2 bases from V and 12 bases from J, the junction contained 8 bases not matched to a gene. The CDR3 region is CASSQIPSGGARQFF. In nucleotides, the CDR3 is TGCGCCAGCAGCCAAATTCCTAGCGGGGGGGCAAGGCAGTTCTTC.

V usage is TRBV5-1 and J usage is TRBJ2-7; 9 bases are a match to TRBD1. With V trimmed by 4 bases and J by 5 bases, 7 bases remained unmatched. This CDR3 contains 14 residues. Germline CDR1 is SGHRS and CDR2 is YFSETQ. CDR3 amino acids: CASSLGQGFHEQYF. The DNA of the CDR3 is TGCGCCAGCAGCCTGGGACAGGGATTCCACGAGCAGTACTTC. Full variable domain (missing parts from reference TRBV5-1 and TRBJ2-7): KAGVTQTPRYLIKTRGQQVTLSCSPISGHRSVSWYQQTPGQGLQFLFEYFSETQRNKGNFPGRFSGRQFSNSRSEMNVSTLELGDSALYLCASSLGQGFHEQYFGPGTRLTVT.

V is TRBV4-2 and J is TRBJ2-5, with TRBD2 matching over 15 bases. The J call could be wrong; TRBJ2-7 is a better fit for the DNA end. The CDR3 spans 17 residues. Germline V gene sequence: CDR1 LGHNA, CDR2 YNFKEQ. DNA for the CDR3: TGTGCCAGCAGCCAAGGGACTAGCGGGGGGGCCTACCACGAGCAGTACTTC. It codes for CASSQGTSGGAYHEQYF.

The chain joins TRBV29-1 to TRBJ2-7, with D tentatively TRBD2 (7 bases). V was clipped by 4 bases and J by 2 bases, with 18 bases between them. The CDR3 is 15 amino acids. Germline V lookup: CDR1 SQVTM, CDR2 ANQGSEA. The CDR3 DNA is TGCAGCGTTGGGGGGGGGCGACCACGAACCTACGAGCAGTACTTC. Encoded protein: CSVGGGRPRTYEQYF.

The V call is TRBV27, the J call TRBJ2-7, with 9 bases that match TRBD1. Germline CDR1 MNHEY, CDR2 SMNVEV (reference sequence). The CDR3 is 16 amino acids. With 5 bases clipped from V and 2 bases from J, the junction kept 10 bases outside the gene matches. CDR3 region: CASSRTRDRETYEQYF. The CDR3 bases are TGTGCCAGCAGTCGGACCCGGGACAGGGAAACCTACGAGCAGTACTTC.

The chain is built from TRBV5-1 and TRBJ1-3, with D possibly matching TRBD1 (5 bases). CDR1 is SGHRS, CDR2 YFSETQ, per germline. Trimming took 0 bases from V and 0 from J, leaving 13 bases between them. CDR3 length equals 17 residues. CDR3 amino acids: CASSLVPGLISGNTIYF. Written as DNA, the CDR3 is TGCGCCAGCAGCTTGGTACCAGGGCTGATCTCTGGAAACACCATATATTTT.

In regard to this clone: The sample contains more than one DNA sequence encoding this CDR3. The chain uses TRBV27 and TRBJ2-7; TRBD1 matches at 7 bases. This CDR3 comprises 13 residues. CDR1 is MNHEY, CDR2 SMNVEV, per germline (reference sequence). Trimming cost V 3 bases and J 1 base; bases outside gene matches: 0. CDR3 sequence: CASSLTGSYEQYF. The CDR3 DNA is TGTGCCAGCAGTTTGACAGGGTCCTACGAGCAGTACTTC.

The chain links TRBV27 to TRBJ1-1, with D possibly being TRBD1 (5 bases). V was cut by 1 base and J by 5 bases, with 11 bases left in between. The CDR3 covers 14 residues. Germline assignment: CDR1 MNHEY and CDR2 SMNVEV (reference sequence). The CDR3 DNA reads TGTGCCAGCAGTTTATTAGAGGGGAGGACTGAAGCTTTCTTT. Encoded protein: CASSLLEGRTEAFF.

The V gene is TRBV9, the J gene TRBJ1-3; D possibly corresponds to TRBD1 (6 bases). Germline lookup yields CDR1 SGDLS and CDR2 YYNGEE. The germline V and J ends were trimmed by 2 bases and 5 bases, with 11 bases remaining between them. The length of the CDR3 is 14 residues. The CDR3 DNA is TGTGCCAGCAGCGTGAGACAGGACCGAAACACCATATATTTT. Residues: CASSVRQDRNTIYF.

This rearrangement joins TRBV4-3 to TRBJ2-3; 14 bases line up with TRBD2. V lost 0 bases and J lost 2; bases outside the gene matches: 10. The CDR3 contains 20 residues. In germline, CDR1 is LGHNA, CDR2 YSLEER. CDR3 coding DNA: TGCGCCAGCAGCCAAGAATCAGGTTGGACTAGCGGGGGGTTCACAGATACGCAGTATTTT. Its protein is CASSQESGWTSGGFTDTQYF.

The chain joins TRBV29-1 to TRBJ2-7, with D perhaps TRBD2 (7 bases). The germline V and J ends were trimmed by 4 bases and 5 bases, with 21 bases remaining between them. This CDR3 region has 15 residues. Germline V gene data show CDR1 as SQVTM and CDR2 as ANQGSEA. The CDR3 DNA follows: TGCAGCGTTGGGGGTGAGGGGGGGCCTTTGAACGAGCAGTACTTC. Amino acids: CSVGGEGGPLNEQYF.